The clone carrying this T cell receptor beta chain was seen a few times. Its target is unknown. Populations isolated by sorting all had purity greater than 95%. V lost 6 bases, J lost 1 base, and 8 bases stayed unmatched. The CDR3 totals 14 residues. Germline loops: CDR1 SQVTM, CDR2 ANQGSEA. The sample originates from a study of beta chain features in type 1 diabetes. On the study more broadly: Cell yields, gender and age were similar in healthy donors and patients.

All of the isolated RNA was reverse transcribed, so expressed TCRB transcripts were sequenced. Sequenced by immunoSEQ multiplex PCR; TCRdb stores in-frame clones only, minus some. The sample lists hundreds of thousands of clones, around 15% occurring once. Study-wide results and limits: The similarity of naive, central memory and Treg TCRB repertoires appeared greater among patients than among healthy donors. Type 1 diabetes patients showed a moderate but significant shortening of TCRB CDR3s in all four CD4+ subsets.

This chain links TRBV29-1 with TRBJ1-1; 7 bases align to TRBD1. What was sequenced was naive CD4+ T cells from blood. This receptor was taken from a man between 18 and 35 years old with type 1 diabetes. In nucleotides, the CDR3 is TGCAGCGTCATGCCCGGGACAGAGAACACTGAAGCTTTCTTT. Its translation: CSVMPGTENTEAFF. Full variable domain (rest looked up from reference TRBV29-1 and TRBJ1-1): SAVISQKPSRDICQRGTSLTIQCQVDSQVTMMFWYRQQPGQSLTLIATANQGSEATYESGFVIDKFPISRPNLTFSTLTVSNMSPEDSSIYLCSVMPGTENTEAFFGQGTRLTVV.